The rows below give T cell receptor beta chains drawn from one sample of a study of siplizumab effects on memory and regulatory T cells. TCRdb's copy holds only in-frame clones and misses some; the assay was immunoSEQ multiplex PCR. The sample consists of some 100,000 clones, more than 85% of them appearing once. Material for sequencing was CD4+ T cells sorted from blood. These receptors came from a human donor in good health. Some clones in this sample may be carry-over from other donors' samples. Each CDR3 is given with its conserved first and last residue. A D gene is named only where the DNA matches it firmly. Rows may omit the clone size; those that give it use once, few, many or a size class.

V gene	J gene	D gene	clone size	CDR3 DNA	CDR3 protein
TRBV2	TRBJ1-1	TRBD1	-	TGTGCCAGTTCGGGACAGGGGGCGACTGAAGCTTTCTTT	CASSGQGATEAFF
TRBV28	TRBJ2-3	-	once	TGTGCCAGCAGACTCGTGGGGGCTTTTACAGATACGCAGTATTTT	CASRLVGAFTDTQYF
TRBV5-6	TRBJ2-5	TRBD1	-	TGTGCCAGCAGCTTCGGGACAGGGGGGACGGAGACCCAGTACTTC	CASSFGTGGTETQYF
TRBV27	TRBJ2-7	TRBD1	-	TGTGCCAGCAGTCGCCGGACAGGGGTGGTGGACGAGCAGTACTTC	CASSRRTGVVDEQYF
TRBV20-1	TRBJ1-1	-	-	TGCAGTGCTAGAGTCGGGGGTGTCGTATTCTTT	CSARVGGVVFF
TRBV10-3	TRBJ2-7	-	-	TGTGCCATCAGTGAGGTACAGAGCTACGAGCAGTACTTC	CAISEVQSYEQYF
TRBV11-2	TRBJ2-1	-	-	TGTGCCAGCAGTCAAACAGGGCAACTGGGGTACAATGAGCAGTTCTTC	CASSQTGQLGYNEQFF
TRBV5-4	TRBJ1-1	TRBD1	few	TGTGCCAGCCGTAAAGCAGGGGGCACTGAAGCTTTCTTT	CASRKAGGTEAFF
TRBV7-8	TRBJ2-7	TRBD2	once	TGTGCCAGCAGGGTAATAGGACTAGCGGGAGGCTACGAGCAGTACTTC	CASRVIGLAGGYEQYF
TRBV27	TRBJ2-5	-	-	TGTGCCAGCAGTTCTCTAAAGGGGATAAAAGAGACCCAGTACTTC	CASSSLKGIKETQYF
TRBV10-1	TRBJ2-1	-	-	TGCGCCAGCAGTGAGTCGACAAGCGGTGAGCAGTTCTTC	CASSESTSGEQFF
TRBV16	TRBJ2-7	-	-	TGTGCCAGCAGCCGCGTCCGGGACACGACCTACGAGCAGTACTTC	CASSRVRDTTYEQYF
TRBV5-1	TRBJ1-1	-	-	TGCGCCAGCAGCAGGGAGGGGGGAAGAGGGATTGAAGCTTTCTTT	CASSREGGRGIEAFF
TRBV25-1	TRBJ2-3	TRBD1	-	TGTGCCAGCAGTGAAGGAGGGACAGGTGCTAGCACAGATACGCAGTATTTT	CASSEGGTGASTDTQYF
TRBV27	TRBJ2-1	TRBD2	once	TGTGCCAGCAGGCGACTAGCGGGAGACAATGAGCAGTTCTTC	CASRRLAGDNEQFF
TRBV4-2	TRBJ1-5	TRBD1	-	TGTGCCAGCAGCCAGGAAAGACAGGGCGGTCAGCCCCAGCATTTT	CASSQERQGGQPQHF
TRBV18	TRBJ2-6	TRBD1	-	TGTGCCAGCTCTCAAGTTCCGACAGGGGTCGCATCTGGGGCCAACGTCCTGACTTTC	CASSQVPTGVASGANVLTF
TRBV7-8	TRBJ2-1	-	-	TGTGCCAGTAGCTCGCGGACGGGTGAGCAGTTCTTC	CASSSRTGEQFF
TRBV7-3	TRBJ1-1	-	-	TGTGCCAGCAGCCTACAGGGTGGAACTGAAGCTTTCTTT	CASSLQGGTEAFF
TRBV7-2	TRBJ1-2	-	-	TGTGCCAGCAATCTTCGGAGGGATGGCTACACCTTC	CASNLRRDGYTF
TRBV10-3	TRBJ2-7	-	once	TGTGCCATCAGTGAGTCCCACCAGACAGTAACCTACGAGCAGTACTTC	CAISESHQTVTYEQYF
TRBV2	TRBJ2-5	-	-	TGTGCCAGCAGGGGCCAAGAGACCCAGTACTTC	CASRGQETQYF
TRBV18	TRBJ1-4	-	-	TGTGCCAGCTCACAGTTGCATGAAAAACTGTTTTTT	CASSQLHEKLFF
TRBV18	TRBJ2-1	-	-	TGTGCCAGCTCACGTAATGAGCAGTTCTTC	CASSRNEQFF
TRBV6-1	TRBJ2-7	TRBD2	-	TGTGCCAGCAGTGCCGCGGGAGGGCTCTACGAGCAGTACTTC	CASSAAGGLYEQYF
TRBV18	TRBJ2-5	-	-	TGTGCCAGCTCCCCGCGACAGGAGACCCAGTACTTC	CASSPRQETQYF
TRBV9	TRBJ2-7	TRBD1	-	TGTGCCAGCAGCGTAGAGCCAGGGGGCGGCTTTGAGCAGTACTTC	CASSVEPGGGFEQYF
TRBV5-5	TRBJ2-2	-	-	TGTGCCAGCAGCTTGTTAGGGGCGAACACCGGGGAGCTGTTTTTT	CASSLLGANTGELFF
TRBV30	TRBJ1-5	-	few	TGTGCCTGGAAAGGACAGTCCAATCAGCCCCAGCATTTT	CAWKGQSNQPQHF
TRBV15	TRBJ2-5	TRBD2	-	TGTGCCACTTCCGGGGAGGGCGGACTCCAAGAGACCCAGTACTTC	CATSGEGGLQETQYF
TRBV7-9	TRBJ2-1	-	-	TGTGCCAGCAGCCCCAGTTGGGAGCAGTTCTTC	CASSPSWEQFF
TRBV28	TRBJ1-2	-	-	TGTGCCAGCAGAATACAGGGATACGACTACACCTTC	CASRIQGYDYTF
TRBV19	TRBJ2-3	TRBD2	-	TGTGCCAGTAGTAGCCCGGGACTAGCTATCCCCCCAGATACGCAGTATTTT	CASSSPGLAIPPDTQYF
TRBV6-5	TRBJ1-1	TRBD1	-	TGTGCCAGCAGACTGGGACAGGTTAACACTGAAGCTTTCTTT	CASRLGQVNTEAFF
TRBV2	TRBJ1-1	-	-	TGTGCCAGCAGTGTACAGCAGAACACTGAAGCTTTCTTT	CASSVQQNTEAFF
TRBV7-3	TRBJ2-1	TRBD2	-	TGTGCCAGCAGCGTAACTAGCGGGGAGAGCTCCTACAATGAGCAGTTCTTC	CASSVTSGESSYNEQFF
TRBV6-5	TRBJ2-7	-	-	TGTGCCAGCAAATATGGGGGCGGCAACGAGCAGTACTTC	CASKYGGGNEQYF
TRBV5-1	TRBJ2-3	TRBD1	-	TGCGCCAGCAGCTGGGGACAGGGACGATCCGATACGCAGTATTTT	CASSWGQGRSDTQYF
TRBV28	TRBJ1-2	-	-	TGTGCCAGCAGTGAACAGGGTCCCTATGGCTACACCTTC	CASSEQGPYGYTF
TRBV4-1	TRBJ1-5	TRBD1	-	TGCGCCAGCAGCCAAGTTCCAGGGGGTGAGGCCAATCAGCCCCAGCATTTT	CASSQVPGGEANQPQHF